This is a list of T cell receptor beta chains from one sample in a study of blood T cells in healthy people across ages. TCRdb re-called the 5' RACE reads with MiXCR, one entry per CDR3 protein. The sample gives about 1,500,000 distinct CDR3 sequences, roughly 45% of which show up once; under 8% is in the top ten. Source material: blood. These receptors were obtained from a woman aged 18-29 years in good health. The CDR3 runs from the conserved cysteine through the conserved F or W. D genes are given only for firm matches. Clone size appears in some rows only: once, few, many, or a class for an expanded clone.

. | TRBJ1-6 | . | TRBV9 | CASSPRGGINNSPLHF | TGTGCCAGCAGCCCGCGCGGCGGGATAAATAATTCACCCCTCCACTTT
once | TRBJ1-1 | TRBD1 | TRBV7-9 | CASSIAGTGGGVAFF | TGTGCCAGCAGTATAGCCGGGACAGGGGGAGGGGTAGCTTTCTTT
. | TRBJ1-6 | . | TRBV3-1 | CASSQLGGNYNSPLHF | TGTGCCAGCAGCCAACTCGGCGGAAACTATAATTCACCCCTCCACTTT
few | TRBJ1-1 | . | TRBV5-6 | CASRPNSLMNTEAFF | TGTGCCAGCAGGCCAAATAGTTTGATGAACACTGAAGCTTTCTTT
. | TRBJ1-5 | . | TRBV20-1 | CSATKEGLNQPQHF | TGCAGTGCCACGAAGGAGGGTCTAAATCAGCCCCAGCATTTT
. | TRBJ1-2 | . | TRBV6-6 | CASSYSGDNGYTF | TGTGCCAGCAGTTACTCGGGAGACAATGGCTACACCTTC
. | TRBJ1-1 | . | TRBV7-9 | CASSLEVRTEAFF | TGTGCCAGCAGCTTAGAGGTACGCACTGAAGCTTTCTTT
. | TRBJ2-1 | . | TRBV2 | CASSVKNEQFF | TGTGCCAGCAGTGTAAAGAATGAGCAGTTCTTC
. | TRBJ2-7 | TRBD2 | TRBV4-1 | CASSQELAGVIWNEQYF | TGCGCCAGCAGCCAAGAACTAGCGGGGGTTATATGGAACGAGCAGTACTTC
few | TRBJ1-1 | . | TRBV9 | CASSVPTGTEAFF | TGTGCCAGCAGCGTACCGACAGGCACTGAAGCTTTCTTT
. | TRBJ2-7 | . | TRBV7-4 | CASSLTRGGQGHEQYF | TGTGCCAGCAGCTTAACCCGGGGGGGACAGGGCCACGAGCAGTACTTC
. | TRBJ2-3 | TRBD2 | TRBV7-9 | CASSLLGLAGDTDTQYF | TGTGCCAGCAGCCTCCTGGGACTAGCGGGGGACACAGATACGCAGTATTTT
. | TRBJ1-2 | . | TRBV20-1 | CSARVNVNGYTF | TGCAGTGCTAGGGTCAACGTCAATGGCTACACCTTC
. | TRBJ2-3 | . | TRBV2 | CASEEGGGADTQYF | TGTGCCAGCGAGGAGGGCGGTGGGGCAGATACGCAGTATTTT
. | TRBJ2-3 | . | TRBV5-1 | CASSSDSTSTDTQYF | TGCGCCAGCAGCTCGGACAGCACTAGCACAGATACGCAGTATTTT
. | TRBJ2-1 | . | TRBV9 | CASSSHGNSYNEQFF | TGTGCCAGCAGCTCTCATGGCAACTCCTACAATGAGCAGTTCTTC
few | TRBJ1-6 | TRBD1 | TRBV20-1 | CSARETGGHPPLHF | TGCAGTGCTAGGGAGACAGGGGGCCATCCACCCCTCCACTTT
. | TRBJ2-7 | TRBD1 | TRBV12-3/TRBV12-4 | CASSLQQGANEQYF | TGTGCCAGCAGCCTGCAACAGGGGGCTAACGAGCAGTACTTC
. | TRBJ2-7 | . | TRBV2 | CASSVNLSYNEQYF | TGTGCCAGCAGTGTGAATTTGAGCTACAATGAGCAGTACTTC
. | TRBJ2-7 | . | TRBV3-1 | CASSQDQAGFDEQYF | TGTGCCAGCAGCCAAGATCAAGCGGGCTTCGACGAGCAGTACTTC
. | TRBJ2-5 | TRBD2 | TRBV11-2 | CASSSNLAGGPETQYF | TGTGCCAGCAGCTCCAACCTAGCGGGAGGGCCAGAGACCCAGTACTTC
. | TRBJ2-7 | TRBD1 | TRBV2 | CASSEGTGDYEQYF | TGTGCCAGCAGTGAAGGGACAGGGGACTACGAGCAGTACTTC
few | TRBJ2-4 | TRBD2 | TRBV11-2 | CASSLDLSGAGEIYIQYF | TGTGCCAGCAGCTTAGATTTATCGGGAGCGGGAGAGATTTACATTCAGTACTTC
. | TRBJ2-7 | . | TRBV5-1 | CASSSGGPDYEQYF | TGCGCCAGCAGCTCAGGGGGGCCTGACTACGAGCAGTACTTC
. | TRBJ2-6 | . | TRBV28 | CASSTTFTAAGANVLTF | TGTGCCAGCAGCACTACCTTCACAGCGGCTGGGGCCAACGTCCTGACTTTC
. | TRBJ2-3 | TRBD2 | TRBV20-1 | CSASRTSGSRTDTQYF | TGCAGTGCTAGTCGGACGAGCGGGAGTAGGACAGATACGCAGTATTTT
. | TRBJ1-4 | . | TRBV7-8 | CASSDPTGGSEKLFF | TGTGCCAGCAGCGACCCGACGGGAGGAAGTGAAAAACTGTTTTTT
. | TRBJ1-1 | . | TRBV6-7 | CASSYKEHSNQNTEAFF | TGTGCCAGCAGTTACAAGGAACACTCGAACCAGAACACTGAAGCTTTCTTT
few | TRBJ2-1 | . | TRBV4-1 | CASSLRGAGEQFF | TGCGCCAGCAGCCTTCGGGGGGCCGGTGAGCAGTTCTTC
. | TRBJ2-7 | TRBD2 | TRBV12-3/TRBV12-4 | CASSRWGLAGAYEQYF | TGTGCCAGCAGTCGGTGGGGACTAGCGGGGGCCTACGAGCAGTACTTC
. | TRBJ2-1 | TRBD2 | TRBV20-1 | CSAGRGVRNEQFF | TGCAGTGCGGGTCGGGGGGTTAGGAATGAGCAGTTCTTC
few | TRBJ2-7 | . | TRBV6-2/TRBV6-3 | CASSYQDYEQYF | TGTGCCAGCAGTTACCAGGACTACGAGCAGTACTTC
. | TRBJ2-7 | TRBD1 | TRBV20-1 | CSALDRKGEQYF | TGCAGTGCTTTGGACAGGAAAGGCGAGCAGTACTTC
. | TRBJ2-7 | TRBD2 | TRBV7-6 | CASSSGWAAGVSSYEQYF | TGTGCCAGCAGCTCAGGATGGGCAGCGGGGGTTAGCTCCTACGAGCAGTACTTC
. | TRBJ1-6 | . | TRBV3-1 | CASSQGYRVLISPLHF | TGTGCCAGCAGCCAAGGTTACAGGGTATTGATTTCACCCCTCCACTTT
. | TRBJ2-3 | TRBD2 | TRBV20-1 | CSASLAGTSSTDTQYF | TGCAGTGCTAGTTTAGCGGGAACCTCTAGCACAGATACGCAGTATTTT
few | TRBJ1-2 | . | TRBV12-3/TRBV12-4 | CASSTGGSGYGYTF | TGTGCCAGCAGTACGGGGGGCTCTGGCTATGGCTACACCTTC
. | TRBJ1-6 | . | TRBV15 | CATSSGSHNSPLHF | TGTGCCACCAGCAGCGGGTCCCATAATTCACCCCTCCACTTT
. | TRBJ2-7 | . | TRBV12-3/TRBV12-4 | CASREPRSSYNEQYF | TGTGCCAGCAGAGAGCCACGAAGCTCCTACAATGAGCAGTACTTC
. | TRBJ2-2 | . | TRBV24-1 | CATKNAGAGELFF | TGTGCCACCAAAAACGCAGGGGCCGGGGAGCTGTTTTTT
few | TRBJ2-7 | TRBD1 | TRBV5-1 | CASMDRDYEQYF | TGCGCCAGCATGGACAGGGACTACGAGCAGTACTTC
once | TRBJ1-1 | . | TRBV7-8 | CASSFFGVQRAFF | TGTGCCAGCAGCTTTTTCGGGGTACAGCGAGCTTTCTTT
many | TRBJ2-1 | TRBD2 | TRBV6-6 | CASRHRTSRSSYNEQFF | TGTGCCAGCAGGCACCGGACTAGCCGGAGCTCCTACAATGAGCAGTTCTTC
. | TRBJ1-2 | . | TRBV25-1 | CASSGRDIANYGHTF | TGTGCCAGCAGTGGCCGGGACATAGCTAACTATGGCCACACCTTC
. | TRBJ1-2 | . | TRBV2 | CASQVRSNYGYTF | TGTGCCAGCCAAGTGCGGTCTAACTATGGCTACACCTTC
. | TRBJ1-1 | . | TRBV25-1 | CASSEYPQGRSNTEAFF | TGTGCCAGCAGTGAATACCCACAGGGCCGTTCGAACACTGAAGCTTTCTTT
few | TRBJ2-1 | . | TRBV7-2 | CASSLERQSYNEQFF | TGTGCCAGCAGCTTAGAGCGACAGTCATACAATGAGCAGTTCTTC
. | TRBJ2-1 | TRBD2 | TRBV5-1 | CASSWGLAEAYNEQFF | TGCGCCAGCAGCTGGGGACTAGCGGAGGCCTACAATGAGCAGTTCTTC
. | TRBJ2-7 | TRBD1 | TRBV7-9 | CASSFGQVPYF | TGTGCCAGCAGCTTCGGACAGGTACCGTACTTC
once | TRBJ2-1 | . | TRBV19 | CASTTGHLRWNEQFF | TGTGCCAGTACCACGGGACACCTCCGCTGGAATGAGCAGTTCTTC
. | TRBJ2-1 | TRBD2 | TRBV20-1 | CSARGGGGSSYNEQFF | TGCAGTGCTAGAGGTGGCGGGGGAAGCTCCTACAATGAGCAGTTCTTC
. | TRBJ1-4 | . | TRBV5-1 | CASRSQNEKLFF | TGCGCCAGCCGTTCGCAAAACGAAAAACTGTTTTTT